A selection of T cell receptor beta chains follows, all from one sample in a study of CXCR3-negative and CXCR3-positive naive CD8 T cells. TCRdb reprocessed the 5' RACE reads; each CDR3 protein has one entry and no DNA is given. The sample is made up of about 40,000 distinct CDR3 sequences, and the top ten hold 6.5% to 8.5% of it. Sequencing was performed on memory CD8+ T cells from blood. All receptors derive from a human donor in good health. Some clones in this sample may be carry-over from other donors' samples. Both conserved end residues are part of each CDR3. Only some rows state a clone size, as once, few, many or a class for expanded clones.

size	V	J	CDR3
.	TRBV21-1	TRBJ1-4	CASSKGRQATNEKLFF
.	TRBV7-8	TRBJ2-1	CASSGDRAYNEQFF
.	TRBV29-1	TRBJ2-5	CSVEGAGETQYF
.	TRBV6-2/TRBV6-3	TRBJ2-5	CASSYSTLVREETQYF
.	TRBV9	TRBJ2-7	CASSVRGGQGTYEQYF
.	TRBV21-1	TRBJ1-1	CASSNRAGDSDYAGNTEAFF
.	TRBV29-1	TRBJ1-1	CSGSGHMNTEAFF
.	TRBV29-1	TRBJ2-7	CSVELQGSEQYF
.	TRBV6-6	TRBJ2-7	CASSYGTGGPYEQYF
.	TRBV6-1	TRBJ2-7	CASSVWHAYEQYF
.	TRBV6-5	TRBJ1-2	CASSDGSNYGYTF
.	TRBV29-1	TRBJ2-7	CSVVSESSYEQYF
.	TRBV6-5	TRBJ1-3	CASSYLPLTGASSGNTIYF
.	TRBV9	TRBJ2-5	CASSVDTGSRETQYF
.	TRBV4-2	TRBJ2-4	CASSQDGLAGVNIQYF
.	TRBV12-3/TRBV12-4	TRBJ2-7	CASSLEGGYEQYF
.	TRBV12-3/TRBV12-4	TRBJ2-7	CASSLLGSMEQYF
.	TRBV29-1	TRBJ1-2	CSVQTGGGLDYGYTF
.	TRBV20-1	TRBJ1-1	CSARLGTGYTEAFF
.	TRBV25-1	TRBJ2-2	CASSGQGANTGELFF
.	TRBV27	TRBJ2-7	CASSYEVNYEQYF
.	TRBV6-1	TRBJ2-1	CASSEAALEGDNEQFF
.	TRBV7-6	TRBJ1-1	CASSVSGGTEAFF
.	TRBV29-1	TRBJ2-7	CSVPDGAYEQYF
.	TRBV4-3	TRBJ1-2	CASSQEIGTRTLGYTF
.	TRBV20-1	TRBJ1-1	CSARGYQRQGSFVNTEAFF
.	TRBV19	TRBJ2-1	CASNSGQSSYNEQFF
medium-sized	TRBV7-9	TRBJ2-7	CASSSGAGSYEQYF
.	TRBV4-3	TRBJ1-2	CASSQDPGFYGYTF
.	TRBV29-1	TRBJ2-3	CSVERPSSLSTDTQYF
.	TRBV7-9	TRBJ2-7	CASSGRQGVSYEQYF
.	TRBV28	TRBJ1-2	CASRLRGTNYGYTF
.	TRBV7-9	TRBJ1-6	CASSPSGRADSPLHF
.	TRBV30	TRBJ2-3	CAWTPGFGTDTQYF
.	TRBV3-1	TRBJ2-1	CASSQDWGEYNEQFF
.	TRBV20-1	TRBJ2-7	CSAAAANSYEQYF
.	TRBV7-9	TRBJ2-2	CASSTSSGGPIGELFF
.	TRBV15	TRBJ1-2	CATSRDWGAQQNYGYTF
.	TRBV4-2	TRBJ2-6	CASSQDGGAGANVLTF
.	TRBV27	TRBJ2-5	CASSSTRTIQETQYF
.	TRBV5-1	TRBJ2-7	CASSLESPYEQYF
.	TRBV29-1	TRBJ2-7	CSVTSGGAYEQYF
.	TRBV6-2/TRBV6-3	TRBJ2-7	CASSYSDSYEQYF
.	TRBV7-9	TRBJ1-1	CASSFFGGRKNTEAFF
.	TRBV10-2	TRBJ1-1	CASNEPGGDTEAFF